The 9 T cell receptor beta chains in this list originate from one sample, sequenced in a study of beta chain features in type 1 diabetes. Study-wide results and limits: Shorter TCRB CDR3s, moderately but significantly so, marked every one of the four CD4+ subsets in Type 1 diabetes patients.

These TCRs are of unknown antigen specificity. The study reverse transcribed the entire isolated RNA, so it sequenced expressed TCRB transcripts. The repertoire was sequenced with immunoSEQ multiplex PCR; TCRdb's copy has only in-frame clones and lacks some. The repertoire holds under 150,000 clones, with approximately 9% as singletons. The source material was central memory CD4+ T cells from blood. These receptors originate from a man aged 25 to 40 with type 1 diabetes.

The chain employs TRBV19 and TRBJ2-1; 7 bases are shared with TRBD1. V shed 7 bases, J shed 5 bases, and the junction held 14 bases outside the gene matches. Germline-derived CDR1 and CDR2 are LNHDA and SQIVND (reference sequence). The CDR3 length is 16 residues. Written as DNA, the CDR3 is TGTGCCAGTACCCCATCCACAGGGACAGTTGACAATGAGCAGTTCTTC. It specifies CASTPSTGTVDNEQFF.

The chain is built from TRBV7-2 and TRBJ2-5, with 8 bases matching TRBD2. V was pared by 5 bases and J by 1 base, with 6 bases of the junction left unmatched. Germline CDR1 is SGHTA and CDR2 is FQGNSA. The CDR3 is made up of 15 amino acids. CDR3 sequence (DNA): TGTGCCAGCAGCCAAAAGCGGGGGACCCAAGAGACCCAGTACTTC. Translation gives CASSQKRGTQETQYF.

This clone was seen a handful of times. The chain uses TRBV9 and TRBJ2-3, with D possibly being TRBD2 (5 bases). Per germline, CDR1 SGDLS and CDR2 YYNGEE. Deletions cut 0 bases from V and 3 bases from J, with 17 bases between. The CDR3 runs 17 residues. CDR3 in amino acids: CASSVAQAVLSTDTQYF. DNA for the CDR3: TGTGCCAGCAGCGTAGCTCAAGCGGTCCTATCTACAGATACGCAGTATTTT. The variable domain in full, with the rest retrieved from reference TRBV9 and TRBJ2-3, is DSGVTQTPKHLITATGQRVTLRCSPRSGDLSVYWYQQSLDQGLQFLIQYYNGEERAKGNILERFSAQQFPDLHSELNLSSLELGDSALYFCASSVAQAVLSTDTQYFGPGTRLTVL.

This clone turned up a few times. The chain links TRBV9 to TRBJ2-1; weak D call: TRBD1 (5 bases). The CDR3 totals 14 residues. The V end lost 6 bases, the J end lost 0 bases, and 10 bases lay between the germline ends. CDR1 SGDLS and CDR2 YYNGEE come from the germline V gene. This CDR3 is CASNQGYSYNEQFF. For the CDR3, the DNA is TGTGCCAGCAACCAGGGATACTCCTACAATGAGCAGTTCTTC.

The chain combines TRBV27 with TRBJ2-3; weak D call: TRBD2 (5 bases). Trimming cost V 10 bases and J 4 bases, with 21 bases left between them. The CDR3 contains 15 residues. Germline-derived CDR1 and CDR2 are MNHEY and SMNVEV (reference sequence). CDR3 sequence: CATAGSSASPDTQYF. The CDR3 coding sequence is TGTGCCACCGCGGGTAGTAGCGCGTCGCCAGATACGCAGTATTTT.

The table lists this clone with a few counts. This sequence joins TRBV23-1 and TRBJ2-7; D might be TRBD2 (7 bases). Being an ORF, TRBV23-1 has a function that is uncertain. V shed 6 bases and J shed 1 base, with 19 bases lying between them. The CDR3 consists of 16 residues. The CDR3 DNA follows: TGCGCCAGCAGCCGGGGGGCTGGGGGTCCTTCCTACGAGCAGTACTTC. Translating it yields CASSRGAGGPSYEQYF.

This clone was seen only a few times. V usage is TRBV7-2 and J usage is TRBJ2-1; D is perhaps TRBD2 (5 bases). The ends were cut back, 4 bases at V and 2 bases at J, with 12 bases in the middle. Germline-derived CDR1 and CDR2 are SGHTA and FQGNSA. The CDR3 sequence is 15 residues long. The chain's CDR3 is CASSSYRGTYNEQFF. The CDR3 region has the DNA TGTGCCAGCAGCTCGTACCGGGGAACCTACAATGAGCAGTTCTTC.

This chain uses TRBV14 with TRBJ1-5; D is unclear. From germline, CDR1 is SGHDN and CDR2 FVKESK. The ends were cut back, 3 bases at V and 7 bases at J, with 10 bases in the middle. This CDR3 comprises 13 residues. CDR3 DNA sequence: TGTGCCAGCAGCCAGGGTTTCAGGCAGCCCCAGCATTTT. Protein sequence: CASSQGFRQPQHF. Supplemented by reference TRBV14 and TRBJ1-5, the full variable domain reads EAGVTQFPSHSVIEKGQTVTLRCDPISGHDNLYWYRRVMGKEIKFLLHFVKESKQDESGMPNNRFLAERTGGTYSTLKVQPAELEDSGVYFCASSQGFRQPQHFGDGTRLSIL.

V and J are TRBV25-1 and TRBJ1-6; the D gene is possibly TRBD1 (5 bases). Germline V gives CDR1 MGHDK, CDR2 SYGVNS. The V end lost 5 bases, the J end lost 9 bases, and 17 bases lay between the germline ends. The CDR3 loop spans 15 amino acids. CDR3 loop: CASSHPQDQGSPLHF. The CDR3 coding sequence is TGTGCCAGCAGTCACCCCCAAGACCAGGGTTCACCCCTCCACTTT. Looking up the rest from reference TRBV25-1 and TRBJ1-6 gives the full variable domain: EADIYQTPRYLVIGTGKKITLECSQTMGHDKMYWYQQDPGMELHLIHYSYGVNSTEKGDLSSESTVSRIRTEHFPLTLESARPSHTSQYLCASSHPQDQGSPLHFGNGTRLTVT.